Following are 18 T cell receptor beta chains from one sample sequenced in a study of cytomegalovirus exposure and HLA in healthy donors. It was with 60 Vbeta and 13 Jbeta primers that the PCR ran. The method was immunoSEQ multiplex PCR; TCRdb's version includes in-frame clones alone and lacks a portion of them. The sample records over 200,000 clones, around four fifths being singletons. The source material was PBMCs. The receptors stem from a male donor in good health and CMV-seronegative.

The J gene is TRBJ1-4, the V gene TRBV7-3; D is uncertain. Germline lookup yields CDR1 SGHTA and CDR2 FQGTGA. The CDR3 has 13 amino acids. V was trimmed by 5 bases and J by 7 bases, leaving 11 bases between them. The CDR3 loop is CASSLRRGEKLFF. For the CDR3, the DNA is TGTGCCAGCAGCCTTCGGCGGGGTGAAAAACTGTTTTTT.

V gene TRBV4-1 combines with J gene TRBJ1-1; no reliable D call. V was pared by 4 bases and J by 4 bases, with 16 bases between. The CDR3 is made up of 15 amino acids. Germline CDR1 reads MGHRA; CDR2 reads YSYEKL. CDR3 coding DNA: TGCGCCAGCAGCCCCAGAGTACAACGGAGCACTGAAGCTTTCTTT. It yields the protein CASSPRVQRSTEAFF.

V is TRBV19 and J is TRBJ2-2; tentatively, D is TRBD1 (6 bases). Germline V gene sequence: CDR1 LNHDA, CDR2 SQIVND (reference sequence). V lost 4 bases and J lost 5, with 14 bases in between. This CDR3 is 15 amino acids long. DNA for the CDR3: TGTGCCAGTAGTAGCCCAGGACAGAGAACCGGGGAGCTGTTTTTT. Translation gives CASSSPGQRTGELFF.

The chain recombines TRBV2 with TRBJ2-1, with 10 bases that match TRBD2. V lost 7 bases and J lost 13; bases outside the gene matches: 4. CDR3 size: 11 residues. Germline lookup yields CDR1 SNHLY and CDR2 FYNNEI. CDR3 protein: CASTASGGQFF. The CDR3 DNA reads as TGTGCCAGCACCGCTAGCGGGGGCCAGTTCTTC.

The rearrangement links TRBV9 to TRBJ2-3; D might be TRBD1 (6 bases). Per germline, CDR1 SGDLS and CDR2 YYNGEE. Trimming stripped 4 bases from V and 6 bases from J, with 21 bases between. This CDR3 spans 16 amino acids. The chain's CDR3 is CASSPRGGYAGDTQYF. The CDR3 DNA sequence: TGTGCCAGCAGCCCCAGAGGGGGTTACGCAGGGGATACGCAGTATTTT.

This chain connects TRBV9 to TRBJ2-3; 16 bases agree with TRBD2. The V gene's germline CDR1 is SGDLS and CDR2 YYNGEE. After removal of 2 bases from V and 4 bases from J, the junction contained 4 bases not matched to a gene. The CDR3 runs to 17 residues. The CDR3 coding sequence is TGTGCCAGCAGCGTGGGGACTAGCGGGAGGGCCTCAGATACGCAGTATTTT. It codes for CASSVGTSGRASDTQYF.

The CDR3 protein is CASSRQGAMSKLSNQPQHF. CDR3 nucleotides: TGTGCCAGTAGTAGGCAGGGGGCTATGAGTAAGTTGAGCAATCAGCCCCAGCATTTT. V gene TRBV19 combines with J gene TRBJ1-5; 8 bases match TRBD1. J was trimmed by 1 base and V by 4 bases; bases with no gene match: 15. Germline CDR1 LNHDA, CDR2 SQIVND (reference sequence). This CDR3 spans 19 amino acids.

The J gene is TRBJ2-7, the V gene TRBV30, with TRBD1 matching over 9 bases. CDR3 length: 12 amino acids. Germline lookup yields CDR1 GTSNPN and CDR2 SVGIG (reference sequence). Trimming took 8 bases from V and 7 from J; bases not matched to a gene: 9. CDR3 region: CAGGTGLREQYF. The CDR3 coding sequence is TGTGCCGGTGGGACAGGGCTCAGGGAGCAGTACTTC.

V usage is TRBV21-1 and J usage is TRBJ2-3; the table's D call of TRBD2 was not tested on the DNA. TRBV21-1 is assigned pseudogene status. There are 17 residues in the CDR3. Written as DNA, the CDR3 is TGTGCCAGCAGCAAAGTGTCTAGCGGGAGAGTAACAGATACGCAGTATTTT. Protein: CASSKVSSGRVTDTQYF.

This clone was seen once. The V gene is TRBV27, the J gene TRBJ2-7; D is ambiguous. Germline loops: CDR1 MNHEY, CDR2 SMNVEV (reference sequence). This CDR3 contains 14 residues. Trimming left V 5 bases short and J 2 bases short, with 13 bases between. The chain's CDR3 is CASSIAGSPYEQYF. For the CDR3, the DNA is TGTGCCAGCAGTATCGCAGGAAGCCCCTACGAGCAGTACTTC.

The count of this clone is one. The chain carries TRBV18 and TRBJ2-2; TRBD1 might be the D (5 bases). Germline V gene data show CDR1 as KGHSH and CDR2 as LQKENI. Trimming left V 1 base short and J 5 bases short, with 20 bases between. CDR3 length equals 18 residues. The CDR3 reads CASSPQTVGPDLTGELFF. CDR3 bases: TGTGCCAGCTCACCACAGACAGTAGGTCCTGACCTTACCGGGGAGCTGTTTTTT. The full variable domain, rest sourced from reference TRBV18 and TRBJ2-2, is NAGVMQNPRHLVRRRGQEARLRCSPMKGHSHVYWYRQLPEEGLKFMVYLQKENIIDESGMPKERFSAEFPKEGPSILRIQQVVRGDSAAYFCASSPQTVGPDLTGELFFGEGSRLTVL.

This clone was seen just once. The chain has TRBV6-5 and TRBJ2-7; 7 nucleotides agree with TRBD1. This CDR3 is 13 amino acids long. From germline, CDR1 is MNHEY and CDR2 SVGAGI. V gave up 7 bases and J gave up 3 bases; unmatched junction bases: 6. This CDR3 reads CASTEGTVYEQYF. The CDR3 DNA reads TGTGCCAGCACCGAGGGGACAGTCTACGAGCAGTACTTC.

The chain combines TRBV27 with TRBJ2-5, with TRBD1 matching over 8 bases. The end of the DNA fits TRBJ2-7 better, so the J call may be wrong. The germline gives CDR1 MNHEY, CDR2 SMNVEV (reference sequence). The CDR3 is 14 amino acids. CDR3 in DNA: TGTGCCAGCAGTTTCGGGGACAGGACCTACGAGCAGTACTTC. Its translation is CASSFGDRTYEQYF.

This rearrangement joins TRBV4-1 to TRBJ1-2; 8 nucleotides match TRBD1. J gave up 7 bases and V 0 bases, and 10 bases lay outside the gene matches. The length of the CDR3 is 16 residues. Looked up from germline, CDR1 is MGHRA and CDR2 is YSYEKL. The CDR3 spells CASSQERSRGRGGYTF. CDR3 nucleotide sequence: TGCGCCAGCAGCCAAGAAAGAAGCAGGGGGCGCGGTGGCTACACCTTC.

This chain connects TRBV5-4 to TRBJ2-2; weak D call: TRBD2 (6 bases). CDR3 length: 16 amino acids. V was shortened by 4 bases and J by 5 bases, with 18 bases between the two germline ends. The germline V gene encodes CDR1 SGHNT and CDR2 YYREEE (reference sequence). Here the CDR3 reads CASSPPAGTLTGELFF. In DNA, the CDR3 is TGTGCCAGCAGCCCACCAGCGGGTACTCTGACCGGGGAGCTGTTTTTT.

The chain uses TRBV30 and TRBJ1-2; possibly TRBD1 for D (5 bases). Trimming removed 2 bases at V and 7 bases at J, with 17 bases between. The CDR3 consists of 14 residues. Germline CDR1 and CDR2: GTSNPN and SVGIG (reference sequence). The chain's CDR3 is CAWSFGGVLFGYTF. The DNA of the CDR3 is TGTGCCTGGAGTTTCGGGGGAGTCCTCTTTGGCTACACCTTC.

V and J are TRBV7-6 and TRBJ2-1; tentative D call: TRBD2 (7 bases). CDR3 length: 13 amino acids. Deletions cut 8 bases from V and 4 bases from J, with 12 bases between. The germline V gene has CDR1 SGHVS and CDR2 FNYEAQ. The CDR3 reads CASGRGAYNEQFF. The CDR3 DNA follows: TGTGCCAGCGGACGGGGGGCATACAATGAGCAGTTCTTC.

As to this clone: This same CDR3 is encoded by further DNA sequences in the sample. The chain links TRBV25-1 to TRBJ2-5, with TRBD2 matching 8 bases. This CDR3 spans 16 amino acids. Per the germline V gene, CDR1 is MGHDK and CDR2 is SYGVNS. After removal of 2 bases from V and 7 bases from J, the junction contained 12 bases not matched to a gene. CDR3 bases: TGTGCCAGCAGTGAAGGAAGCGGGAGTAGTTGGGGGACCCAGTACTTC. Its protein product is CASSEGSGSSWGTQYF.